These 13 T cell receptor beta chains originate from one sample sequenced in a study of blood T cell repertoires in COVID-19. Assay used: immunoSEQ multiplex PCR; TCRdb lists only in-frame clones, some missing. In the table there are approximately 360,000 clones, around 86% of which are singletons. Sequences were obtained from PBMCs or T cells enriched from blood (not recorded which). The receptors derive from a woman aged 50 to 65 who had recovered from COVID-19.

This rearrangement joins TRBV5-5 to TRBJ1-5; possible D gene TRBD1, 6 bases. Germline-derived CDR1 and CDR2 are SGHKS and YYEKEE (reference sequence). Trimming took 0 bases from V and 10 from J, leaving 14 bases between them. The CDR3 consists of 14 residues. CDR3 loop: CASSLEQGISPQHF. In DNA form, the CDR3 reads TGTGCCAGCAGCTTGGAACAGGGCATCAGCCCCCAGCATTTT.

The chain joins TRBV6-5 to TRBJ1-4; TRBD1 is a possible D gene (6 bases). V lost 7 bases and J lost 0, with 9 bases in between. The CDR3 runs to 14 residues. Germline loops: CDR1 MNHEY, CDR2 SVGAGI. CDR3 protein: CASKQGTTNEKLFF. CDR3 bases: TGTGCCAGCAAACAGGGTACAACTAATGAAAAACTGTTTTTT.

This clone was recorded a few times. The rearrangement joins TRBV6-2 or TRBV6-3 to TRBJ2-3; 8 positions agree with TRBD2. Per germline, CDR1 MNHEY and CDR2 SVGEGT. This CDR3 is built from 15 residues. V gave up 6 bases and J gave up 5 bases; unmatched junction bases: 10. In nucleotides, the CDR3 is TGTGCCAGCAGCTGGGCAGCGGGAGTTGGAGATACGCAGTATTTT. Translating gives CASSWAAGVGDTQYF.

This clone was detected once. The chain is built from TRBV5-6 and TRBJ2-3; TRBD2 agrees at 8 bases. Losses at the gene ends were 4 bases for V and 6 bases for J; bases not matched to a gene: 16. The CDR3 consists of 17 residues. Germline CDR1 reads SGHDT; CDR2 reads YYEEEE. CDR3 DNA sequence: TGTGCCAGCAGCCGAGGGTCGGGAGCGGGAGTAGGTGATACGCAGTATTTT. Amino acid sequence: CASSRGSGAGVGDTQYF.

The rearrangement uses TRBV7-6 and TRBJ2-1, with TRBD2 identical over 7 bases. V lost 5 bases, J lost 10 bases, and 11 bases stayed unmatched. Germline lookup yields CDR1 SGHVS and CDR2 FNYEAQ. The CDR3 covers 14 residues. The CDR3 region is CASSGGVVFSEQFF. DNA for the CDR3: TGTGCCAGCAGCGGGGGGGTGGTTTTCTCGGAGCAGTTCTTC.

A single count supports this clone. The rearrangement uses TRBV19 and TRBJ1-6, with D maybe TRBD1 (6 bases). V lost 1 base and J 9 bases, leaving 16 bases between the germline ends. This CDR3 is built from 16 residues. Germline V gene lookup returns CDR1 LNHDA and CDR2 SQIVND (reference sequence). CDR3 in DNA: TGTGCCAGTAGTATAGGCGGACAGCGGCTGTCTTCACCCCTCCACTTT. Protein sequence: CASSIGGQRLSSPLHF.

This sequence joins TRBV4-2 and TRBJ2-1, with D possibly being TRBD2 (6 bases). V was clipped by 1 base and J by 7 bases, with 11 bases between them. Germline values: CDR1 LGHNA, CDR2 YNFKEQ. The CDR3 totals 14 residues. Here the CDR3 DNA reads TGTGCCAGCAGCCAAGGCTCCGGGACTAATGAGCAGTTCTTC. It codes for CASSQGSGTNEQFF.

The chain joins TRBV27 to TRBJ1-2; D may be TRBD1 (5 bases). Trimming removed 6 bases from V and 7 bases from J, with 18 bases in between. CDR1 MNHEY and CDR2 SMNVEV come from the germline V gene (reference sequence). The CDR3 contains 14 residues. The CDR3 protein is CASRGGPGVSGYTF. CDR3 DNA: TGTGCCAGCAGGGGGGGACCTGGGGTTTCTGGCTACACCTTC.

The rearrangement uses TRBV7-2 and TRBJ1-5, with D perhaps matching TRBD1 (6 bases). Germline V gene sequence: CDR1 SGHTA, CDR2 FQGNSA. The V end was cut by 3 bases, the J end by 0 bases, with 12 bases between. The CDR3 totals 16 residues. The CDR3 DNA reads TGTGCCAGCAGCTTCGGGACACTATATAGCAATCAGCCCCAGCATTTT. Its translation is CASSFGTLYSNQPQHF.

V usage is TRBV30 and J usage is TRBJ2-2; D is uncertain. CDR1 and CDR2 (germline): GTSNPN, SVGIG (reference sequence). The CDR3 sequence is 12 residues long. V was trimmed by 3 bases and J by 7 bases, leaving 9 bases between them. As DNA, the CDR3 is TGTGCCTGGAGGTACGCGAACGGGGAGCTGTTTTTT. Its protein product is CAWRYANGELFF.

The V gene is TRBV7-9, the J gene TRBJ1-2; 7 nucleotides match TRBD1. The CDR3 has 14 amino acids. The junction had 9 bases not matched to a gene; V was cut back by 5 bases and J by 6 bases. Germline V CDR1 and CDR2: SEHNR, FQNEAQ (reference sequence). The CDR3 loop is CASSHRDSGHGYTF. In DNA form, the CDR3 reads TGTGCCAGCAGCCACCGGGACAGTGGGCATGGCTACACCTTC.

The chain uses TRBV7-9 and TRBJ1-4; no definite D call. The CDR3 is made up of 15 amino acids. Looked up from germline, CDR1 is SEHNR and CDR2 is FQNEAQ (reference sequence). The V end lost 1 base, the J end lost 3 bases, and 9 bases lay between the germline ends. The CDR3 region is CASSLGEPANEKLFF. The CDR3 DNA is TGTGCCAGCAGCTTAGGCGAGCCGGCTAATGAAAAACTGTTTTTT.

The rearrangement links TRBV7-9 to TRBJ2-1, with TRBD2 matching over 12 bases. This CDR3 spans 13 amino acids. Trimming cost V 3 bases and J 10 bases; bases outside gene matches: 1. CDR1 is SEHNR and CDR2 is FQNEAQ in the germline V gene (reference sequence). The CDR3 loop reads CASSLGTSGEQFF. DNA of the CDR3: TGTGCCAGCAGCTTGGGGACTAGCGGGGAGCAGTTCTTC.